This entry is about one TCR beta chain. The antigen is undetermined. PCR primers comprised 60 Vbeta and 13 Jbeta primers. Repertoires were generated with immunoSEQ multiplex PCR, while TCRdb's copy carries only in-frame clones and drops some. There are over 130,000 clones in the sample; 82% occur only once, and approximately 2.3% lies in the top ten. The data originate from a study of cytomegalovirus exposure and HLA in healthy donors. Germline V gene data show CDR1 as LNHDA and CDR2 as SQIVND (reference sequence). Deletions cut 3 bases from V and 8 bases from J, with 10 bases between. The CDR3 has 12 amino acids. Study-wide results and caveats: Among the sequence variants, a highly shared cluster was likely an artifact of sequencing. One variant, a missense change in DCLRE1C, was linked in a later analysis to TCR beta V- and J-gene trimming.

Sequencing was carried out using PBMCs. The V and J genes are TRBV19 and TRBJ1-2, with a weak D call TRBD1 (5 bases). The receptor comes from a male donor in good health and CMV-seronegative. CDR3 sequence (DNA): TGTGCCAGTAGTATGGCGGGGGACGGCTACACCTTC. Its protein is CASSMAGDGYTF.